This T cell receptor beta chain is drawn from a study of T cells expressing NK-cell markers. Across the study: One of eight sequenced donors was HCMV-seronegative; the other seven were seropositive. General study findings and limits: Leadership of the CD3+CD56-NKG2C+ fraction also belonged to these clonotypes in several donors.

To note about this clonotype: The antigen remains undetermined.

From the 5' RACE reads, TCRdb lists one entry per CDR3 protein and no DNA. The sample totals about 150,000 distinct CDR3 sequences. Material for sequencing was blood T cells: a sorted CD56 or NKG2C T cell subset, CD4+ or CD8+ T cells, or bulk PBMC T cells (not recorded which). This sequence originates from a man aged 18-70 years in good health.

The chain's CDR3 is CASSLIGSGLMASGTNTGELFF. V is TRBV7-3 and J is TRBJ2-2; the TCRdb D gene call, TRBD2, has no DNA to confirm it. This CDR3 region has 22 residues. Germline V gives CDR1 SGHTA, CDR2 FQGTGA.